The text below deals with one T cell receptor (beta chain). Its antigen is unknown. The record originates from a study of a mutant IDH1 vaccine in newly diagnosed glioma. The CDR3 loop spans 15 amino acids. Germline V gives CDR1 WNHNN, CDR2 SYGVQD (reference sequence). V lost 2 bases, J lost 6 bases, and 14 bases lay in between. The table came from immunoSEQ multiplex PCR; TCRdb's copy has only in-frame clones and leaves some out. Here the sample spans approximately 21,000 clones, roughly 91% being singletons. The time point is: week 11, during vaccination. In every dose of vaccine, 300 ug of mutant IDH1 20-mer peptide was given alongside topical imiquimod. Astrocytomas found in donors were new, WHO grade 3 or 4, IDH1-mutant and ATRX-lost.

The rearrangement uses TRBV10-1 and TRBJ2-1; D may be TRBD2 (6 bases). This TCR was recovered from a middle-aged woman with glioma. Here the sequenced sample was PBMCs, taken from a glioma patient whose treatment included an IDH1 peptide vaccine. CDR3 residues: CASSEGGIKGNEQFF. In nucleotides, the CDR3 is TGCGCCAGCAGTGAGGGGGGGATTAAAGGCAATGAGCAGTTCTTC.